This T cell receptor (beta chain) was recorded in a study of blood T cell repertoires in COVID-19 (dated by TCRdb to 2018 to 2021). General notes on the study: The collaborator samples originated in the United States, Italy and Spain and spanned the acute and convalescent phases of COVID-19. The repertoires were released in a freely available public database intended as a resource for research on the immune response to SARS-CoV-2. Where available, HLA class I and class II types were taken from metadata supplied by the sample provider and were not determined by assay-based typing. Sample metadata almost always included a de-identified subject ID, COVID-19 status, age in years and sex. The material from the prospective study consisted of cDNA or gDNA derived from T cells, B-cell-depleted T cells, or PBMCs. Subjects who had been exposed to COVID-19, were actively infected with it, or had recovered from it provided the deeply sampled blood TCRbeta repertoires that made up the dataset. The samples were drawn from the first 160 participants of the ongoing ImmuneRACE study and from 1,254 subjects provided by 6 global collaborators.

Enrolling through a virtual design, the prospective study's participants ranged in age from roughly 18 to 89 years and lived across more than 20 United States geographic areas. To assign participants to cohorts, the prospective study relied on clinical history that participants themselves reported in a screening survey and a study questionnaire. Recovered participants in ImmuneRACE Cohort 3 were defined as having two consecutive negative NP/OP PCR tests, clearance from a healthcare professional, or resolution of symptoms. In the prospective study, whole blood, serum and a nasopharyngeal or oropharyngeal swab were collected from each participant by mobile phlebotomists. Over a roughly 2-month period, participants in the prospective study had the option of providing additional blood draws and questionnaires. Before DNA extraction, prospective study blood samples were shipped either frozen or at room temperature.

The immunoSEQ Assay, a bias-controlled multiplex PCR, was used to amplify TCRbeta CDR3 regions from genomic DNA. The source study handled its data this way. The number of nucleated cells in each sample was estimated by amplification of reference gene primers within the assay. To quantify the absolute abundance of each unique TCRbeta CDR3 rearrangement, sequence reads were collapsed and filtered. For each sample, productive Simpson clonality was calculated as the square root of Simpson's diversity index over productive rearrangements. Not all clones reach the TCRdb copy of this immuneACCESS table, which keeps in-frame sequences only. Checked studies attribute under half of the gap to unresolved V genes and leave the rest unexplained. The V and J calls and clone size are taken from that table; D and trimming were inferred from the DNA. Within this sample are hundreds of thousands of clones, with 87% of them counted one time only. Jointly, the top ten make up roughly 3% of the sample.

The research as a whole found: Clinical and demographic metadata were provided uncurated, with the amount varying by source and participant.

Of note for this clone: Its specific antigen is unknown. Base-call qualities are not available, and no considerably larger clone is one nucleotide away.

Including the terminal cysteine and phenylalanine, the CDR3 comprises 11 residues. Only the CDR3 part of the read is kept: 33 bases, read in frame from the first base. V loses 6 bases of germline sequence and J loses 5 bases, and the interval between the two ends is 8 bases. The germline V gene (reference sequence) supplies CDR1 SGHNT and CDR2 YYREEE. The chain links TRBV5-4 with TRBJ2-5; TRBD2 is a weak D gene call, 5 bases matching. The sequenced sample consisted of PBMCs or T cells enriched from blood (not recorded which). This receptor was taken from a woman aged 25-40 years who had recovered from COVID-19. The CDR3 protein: CASTRGETQYF. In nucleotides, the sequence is TGTGCCAGCACCCGAGGGGAGACCCAGTACTTC.